This T cell receptor (beta chain) was found in a study of a mutant IDH1 vaccine in newly diagnosed glioma. Study-wide background: Radiotherapy, temozolomide, or both had been given previously, and both were given to most.

About this clone itself: As yet, its antigen is unknown.

Clones were sequenced by immunoSEQ multiplex PCR, and TCRdb holds only the in-frame ones, with some missing. The sample has around 99,000 clones, around four fifths seen once. Time point given: baseline, week 1 (first vaccination visit). This sample's treatment: pre-vaccination baseline after standard-of-care therapy. Findings of the study overall: Pseudoprogression appeared unlinked to shifts in leading peripheral T cell clonotypes.

CDR1 and CDR2 (germline): SNHLY, FYNNEI. The CDR3 has 14 residues. Trimming cost V 2 bases and J 3 bases, with 9 bases left between them. This chain joins TRBV2 and TRBJ2-3; weak D call: TRBD1 (5 bases). Source: PBMCs, taken from a glioma patient treated with radiotherapy, temozolomide or both. This clonotype was sampled from a man aged 40-55 years with glioma. The CDR3 loop reads CASSEIQGTDTQYF. Written as DNA, the CDR3 is TGTGCCAGCAGTGAAATTCAGGGAACAGATACGCAGTATTTT.